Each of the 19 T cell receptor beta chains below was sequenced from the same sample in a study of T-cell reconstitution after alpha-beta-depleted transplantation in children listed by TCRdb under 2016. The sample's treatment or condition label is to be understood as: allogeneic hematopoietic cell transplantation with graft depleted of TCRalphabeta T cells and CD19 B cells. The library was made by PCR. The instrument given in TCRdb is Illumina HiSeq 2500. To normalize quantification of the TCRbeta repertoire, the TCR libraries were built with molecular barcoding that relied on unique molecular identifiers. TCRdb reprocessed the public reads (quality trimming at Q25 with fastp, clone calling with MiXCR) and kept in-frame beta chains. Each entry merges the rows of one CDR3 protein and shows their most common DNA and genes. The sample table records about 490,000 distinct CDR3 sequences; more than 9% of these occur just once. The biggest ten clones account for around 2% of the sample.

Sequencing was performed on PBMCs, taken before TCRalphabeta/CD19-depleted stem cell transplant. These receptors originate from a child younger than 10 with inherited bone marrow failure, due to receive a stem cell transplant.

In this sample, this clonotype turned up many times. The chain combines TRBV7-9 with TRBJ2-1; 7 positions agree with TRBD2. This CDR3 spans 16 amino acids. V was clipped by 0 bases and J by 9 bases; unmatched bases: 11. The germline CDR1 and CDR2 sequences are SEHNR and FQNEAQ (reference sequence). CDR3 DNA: TGTGCCAGCAGCTTAGCGCGGGACCGAGGGAGGGGTGAGCAGTTCTTC. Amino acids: CASSLARDRGRGEQFF. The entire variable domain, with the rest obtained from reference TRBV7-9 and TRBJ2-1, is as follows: DTGVSQNPRHKITKRGQNVTFRCDPISEHNRLYWYRQTLGQGPEFLTYFQNEAQLEKSRLLSDRFSAERPKGSFSTLEIQRTEQGDSAMYLCASSLARDRGRGEQFFGPGTRLTVL.

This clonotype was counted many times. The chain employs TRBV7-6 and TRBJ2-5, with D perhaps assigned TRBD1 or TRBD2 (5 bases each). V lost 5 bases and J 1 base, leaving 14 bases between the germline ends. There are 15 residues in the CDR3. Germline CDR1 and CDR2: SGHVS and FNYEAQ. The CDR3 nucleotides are TGTGCCAGCAGCCGGCGATGGGGGATCCAAGAGACCCAGTACTTC. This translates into CASSRRWGIQETQYF.

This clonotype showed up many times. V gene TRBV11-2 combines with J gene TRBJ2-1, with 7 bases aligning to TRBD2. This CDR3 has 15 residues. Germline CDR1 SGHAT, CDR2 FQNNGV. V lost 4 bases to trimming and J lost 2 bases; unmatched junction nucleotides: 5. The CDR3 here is CASSWGGDPYNEQFF. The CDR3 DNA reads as TGTGCCAGCAGCTGGGGGGGGGACCCCTACAATGAGCAGTTCTTC.

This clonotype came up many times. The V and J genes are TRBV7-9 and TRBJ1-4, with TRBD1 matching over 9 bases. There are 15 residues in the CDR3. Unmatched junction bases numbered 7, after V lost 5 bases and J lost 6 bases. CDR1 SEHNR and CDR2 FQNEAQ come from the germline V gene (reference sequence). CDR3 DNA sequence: TGTGCCAGCAGCGGTACAGGGGGCACTTATGAAAAACTGTTTTTT. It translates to CASSGTGGTYEKLFF.

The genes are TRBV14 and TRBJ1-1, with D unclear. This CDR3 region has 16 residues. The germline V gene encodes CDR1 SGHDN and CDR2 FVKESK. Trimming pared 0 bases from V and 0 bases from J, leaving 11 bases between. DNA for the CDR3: TGTGCCAGCAGCCAAGAACTGGGGTGGATGAACACTGAAGCTTTCTTT. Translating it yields CASSQELGWMNTEAFF. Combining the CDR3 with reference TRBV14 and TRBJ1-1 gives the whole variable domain EAGVTQFPSHSVIEKGQTVTLRCDPISGHDNLYWYRRVMGKEIKFLLHFVKESKQDESGMPNNRFLAERTGGTYSTLKVQPAELEDSGVYFCASSQELGWMNTEAFFGQGTRLTVV.

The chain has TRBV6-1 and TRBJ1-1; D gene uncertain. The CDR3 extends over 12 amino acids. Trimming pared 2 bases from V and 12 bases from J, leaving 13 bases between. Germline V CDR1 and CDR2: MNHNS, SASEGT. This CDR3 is CASSESALLPFF. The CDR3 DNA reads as TGTGCCAGCAGTGAATCCGCGTTGCTCCCTTTCTTT.

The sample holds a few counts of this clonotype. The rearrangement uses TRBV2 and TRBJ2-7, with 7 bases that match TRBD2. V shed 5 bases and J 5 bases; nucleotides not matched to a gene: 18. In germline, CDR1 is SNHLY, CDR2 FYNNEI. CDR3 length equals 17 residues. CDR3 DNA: TGTGCCAGCAGTACCTCGGGGGAGGGTGCCCTCTGGGACGAGCAGTACTTC. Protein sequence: CASSTSGEGALWDEQYF.

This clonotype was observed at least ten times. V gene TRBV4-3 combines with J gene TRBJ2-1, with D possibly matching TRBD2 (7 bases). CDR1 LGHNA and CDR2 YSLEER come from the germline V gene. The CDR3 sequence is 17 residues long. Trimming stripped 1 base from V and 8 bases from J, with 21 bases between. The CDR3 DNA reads TGCGCCAGCAGCCAAGCGCCACCGGGGGGCGGCCAAGATGAGCAGTTCTTC. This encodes CASSQAPPGGGQDEQFF.

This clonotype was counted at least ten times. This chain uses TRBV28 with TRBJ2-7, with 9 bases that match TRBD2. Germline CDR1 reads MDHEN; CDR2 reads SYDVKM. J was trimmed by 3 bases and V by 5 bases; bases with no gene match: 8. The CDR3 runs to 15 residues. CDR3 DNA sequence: TGTGCCAGCAGTGCAAAGCGGGAGGCTGACTACGAGCAGTACTTC. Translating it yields CASSAKREADYEQYF. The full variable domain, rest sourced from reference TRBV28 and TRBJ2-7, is DVKVTQSSRYLVKRTGEKVFLECVQDMDHENMFWYRQDPGLGLRLIYFSYDVKMKEKGDIPEGYSVSREKKERFSLILESASTNQTSMYLCASSAKREADYEQYFGPGTRLTVT.

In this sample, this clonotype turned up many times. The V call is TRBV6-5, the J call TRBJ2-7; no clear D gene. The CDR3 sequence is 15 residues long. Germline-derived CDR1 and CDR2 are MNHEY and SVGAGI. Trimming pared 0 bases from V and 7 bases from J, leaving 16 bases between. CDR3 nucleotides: TGTGCCAGCAGTTACTCCTTGAGGCAGGCCTGGGAGCAGTACTTC. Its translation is CASSYSLRQAWEQYF.

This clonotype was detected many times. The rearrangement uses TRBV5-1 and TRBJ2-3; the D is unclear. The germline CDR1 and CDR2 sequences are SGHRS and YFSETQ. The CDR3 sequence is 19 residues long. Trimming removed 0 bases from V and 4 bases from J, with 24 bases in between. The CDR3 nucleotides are TGCGCCAGCAGCTTGGAAGTTGCCGGCGCCCCCGGGTTGGCAGATACGCAGTATTTT. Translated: CASSLEVAGAPGLADTQYF.

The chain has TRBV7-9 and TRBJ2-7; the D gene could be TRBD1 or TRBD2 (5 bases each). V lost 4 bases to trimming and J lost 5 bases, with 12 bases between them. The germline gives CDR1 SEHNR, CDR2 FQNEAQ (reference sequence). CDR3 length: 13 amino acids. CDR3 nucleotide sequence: TGTGCCAGCAGCTGGGGGTGGGGGAACGAGCAGTACTTC. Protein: CASSWGWGNEQYF.

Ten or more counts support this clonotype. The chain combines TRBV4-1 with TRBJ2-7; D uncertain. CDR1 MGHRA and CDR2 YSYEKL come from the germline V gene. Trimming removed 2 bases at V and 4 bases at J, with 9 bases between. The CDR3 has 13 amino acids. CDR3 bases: TGCGCCAGCAGCCAATCCCCGGGTTACGAGCAGTACTTC. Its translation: CASSQSPGYEQYF.

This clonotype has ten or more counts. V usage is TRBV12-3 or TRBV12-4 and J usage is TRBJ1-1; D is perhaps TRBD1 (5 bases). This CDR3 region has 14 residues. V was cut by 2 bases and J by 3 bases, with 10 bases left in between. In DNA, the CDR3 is TGTGCCAGCAGTTTATCTGGGGGTTACACTGAAGCTTTCTTT. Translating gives CASSLSGGYTEAFF.

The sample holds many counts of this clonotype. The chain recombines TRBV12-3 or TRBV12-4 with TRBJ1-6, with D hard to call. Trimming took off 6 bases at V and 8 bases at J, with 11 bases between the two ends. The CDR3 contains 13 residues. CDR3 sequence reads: CASSQEQDSPLHF. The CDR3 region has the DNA TGTGCCAGCAGCCAAGAGCAGGATTCACCCCTCCACTTT.

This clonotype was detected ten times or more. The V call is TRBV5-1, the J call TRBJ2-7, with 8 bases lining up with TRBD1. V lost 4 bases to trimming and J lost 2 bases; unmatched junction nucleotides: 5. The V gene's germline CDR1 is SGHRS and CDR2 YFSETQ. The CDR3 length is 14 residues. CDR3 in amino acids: CASSHTGQAYEQYF. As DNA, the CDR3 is TGCGCCAGCAGCCACACGGGACAGGCCTACGAGCAGTACTTC.

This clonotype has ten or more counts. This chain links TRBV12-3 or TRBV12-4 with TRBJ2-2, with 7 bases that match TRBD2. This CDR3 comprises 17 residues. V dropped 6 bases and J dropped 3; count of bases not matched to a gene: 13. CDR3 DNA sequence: TGTGCCAGCAGCACTCCGATGGCGGGAGTGTACACCGGGGAGCTGTTTTTT. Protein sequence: CASSTPMAGVYTGELFF.

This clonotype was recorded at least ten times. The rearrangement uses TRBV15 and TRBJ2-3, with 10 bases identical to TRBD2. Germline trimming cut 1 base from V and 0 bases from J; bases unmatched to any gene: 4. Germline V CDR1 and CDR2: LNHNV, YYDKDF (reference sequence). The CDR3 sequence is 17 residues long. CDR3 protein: CATSRGTSGSSTDTQYF. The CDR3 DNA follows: TGTGCCACCAGCAGAGGGACTAGCGGATCTAGCACAGATACGCAGTATTTT.

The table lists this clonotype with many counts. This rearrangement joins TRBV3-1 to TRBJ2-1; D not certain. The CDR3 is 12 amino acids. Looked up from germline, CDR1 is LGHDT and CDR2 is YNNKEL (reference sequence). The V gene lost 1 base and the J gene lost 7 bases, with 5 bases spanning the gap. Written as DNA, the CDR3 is TGTGCCAGCAGCCAAGTGCAGAATGAGCAGTTCTTC. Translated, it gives CASSQVQNEQFF.